The 23 T cell receptor beta chains given below trace back to one sample, sequenced in a study of technical replicates of blood from several donors. The protocol was immunoSEQ multiplex PCR, while the TCRdb copy is restricted to in-frame clones and leaves out a portion. Of approximately 64,000 clones detected, about 86% appear once; the ten largest clones hold 4% to 6%. Sequenced input: PBMCs. These receptors were collected from a human donor in good health. Some clones in this sample may be carry-over from other donors' samples.

V gene TRBV7-2 combines with J gene TRBJ2-5; D ambiguous. This CDR3 has 14 amino acids. Germline V CDR1 and CDR2: SGHTA, FQGNSA. Trimming cost V 3 bases and J 5 bases, with 13 bases left between them. The CDR3 DNA sequence: TGTGCCAGCAGCTTCGGCGGCTCCACGGAGACCCAGTACTTC. This translates into CASSFGGSTETQYF.

The rearrangement uses TRBV4-2 and TRBJ2-5; possibly TRBD1 for D (6 bases). CDR3 length equals 16 residues. Between the trimmed V and J ends, which lost 0 bases and 4 bases, there was a span of 15 bases. Germline V gives CDR1 LGHNA, CDR2 YNFKEQ. This CDR3 reads CASSQDLERGRETQYF. The CDR3 region has the DNA TGTGCCAGCAGCCAAGATTTGGAGAGGGGGAGAGAGACCCAGTACTTC.

The rearrangement uses TRBV29-1 and TRBJ1-2; 7 bases line up with TRBD1. Germline CDR1 reads SQVTM; CDR2 reads ANQGSEA. V shed 7 bases and J 7 bases; nucleotides not matched to a gene: 18. The CDR3 is made up of 15 amino acids. CDR3: CSAILRPGGLGGYTF. CDR3 DNA sequence: TGCAGCGCCATCCTACGGCCAGGGGGTTTGGGTGGCTACACCTTC.

There are a few counts of this clone. CDR3 region: CASSSDRGHEQYF. The CDR3 DNA reads as TGTGCCAGTAGTAGTGACAGGGGGCACGAGCAGTACTTC. The V gene is TRBV19, the J gene TRBJ2-7; 10 nucleotides line up with TRBD1. Germline CDR1 LNHDA, CDR2 SQIVND (reference sequence). Trimming cost V 4 bases and J 5 bases; bases outside gene matches: 2. The CDR3 covers 13 residues. The complete variable domain, with remaining parts taken from reference TRBV19 and TRBJ2-7, reads DGGITQSPKYLFRKEGQNVTLSCEQNLNHDAMYWYRQDPGQGLRLIYYSQIVNDFQKGDIAEGYSVSREKKESFPLTVTSAQKNPTAFYLCASSSDRGHEQYFGPGTRLTVT.

The genes are TRBV28 and TRBJ1-2; TRBD1 might be the D (5 bases). This CDR3 comprises 13 residues. Germline assignment: CDR1 MDHEN and CDR2 SYDVKM. V was trimmed by 10 bases and J by 4 bases, leaving 16 bases between them. The chain's CDR3 is CATLLTGGYGYTF. The CDR3 DNA follows: TGTGCCACCTTACTAACGGGGGGCTATGGCTACACCTTC.

This CDR3 is CASSQEIGGPSNNSPLHF. The CDR3 region has the DNA TGTGCCAGCAGCCAAGAAATCGGGGGACCGAGCAATAATTCACCCCTCCACTTT. The chain carries TRBV4-2 and TRBJ1-6; TRBD1 might be the D (5 bases). The V gene lost 0 bases and the J gene lost 5 bases, with 17 bases spanning the gap. From germline, CDR1 is LGHNA and CDR2 YNFKEQ. The CDR3 is made up of 18 amino acids.

J is TRBJ2-2 and V is TRBV11-2, with a tentative D call TRBD2 (5 bases). The CDR3 has 16 amino acids. V lost 2 bases and J lost 4, with 14 bases in between. Germline V gene lookup returns CDR1 SGHAT and CDR2 FQNNGV. The CDR3 nucleotides are TGTGCCAGCAGCTTATTCTCGAGGGTTCCCACCGGGGAGCTGTTTTTT. It codes for CASSLFSRVPTGELFF.

The rearrangement joins TRBV4-1 to TRBJ2-2; the D gene is possibly TRBD2 (5 bases). CDR1 MGHRA and CDR2 YSYEKL come from the germline V gene. Trimming took off 8 bases at V and 3 bases at J, with 13 bases between the two ends. The CDR3 extends over 14 amino acids. DNA of the CDR3: TGCGCCAGCTCGGCTAGCTTAGACACCGGGGAGCTGTTTTTT. Translation gives CASSASLDTGELFF.

This clone was seen more than once but under ten times. In nucleotides, the CDR3 is TGTGCCAGCAACGCCCGAGGGCAGGGGGTACATACGCAGTATTTT. Its protein product is CASNARGQGVHTQYF. The chain joins TRBV7-8 to TRBJ2-3, with 7 bases matching TRBD1. Germline V gene data show CDR1 as SGHVS and CDR2 as FQNEAQ. The CDR3 covers 15 residues. V was clipped by 7 bases and J by 7 bases; unmatched bases: 14.

The chain is built from TRBV5-1 and TRBJ2-1, with a weak D call TRBD2 (6 bases). Germline V lookup: CDR1 SGHRS, CDR2 YFSETQ. Trimming stripped 4 bases from V and 3 bases from J, with 14 bases between. There are 15 residues in the CDR3. The CDR3 DNA sequence: TGCGCCAGCAGCGTTACGGGAGACTACTACAATGAGCAGTTCTTC. Translating it yields CASSVTGDYYNEQFF.

The CDR3 DNA is TGTGCCAGCAAGACATTCCGAAGCTCCTACGAGCAGTACTTC. This encodes CASKTFRSSYEQYF. The V and J genes are TRBV7-2 and TRBJ2-7; no firm D call. The germline V gene encodes CDR1 SGHTA and CDR2 FQGNSA. There are 14 residues in the CDR3. V lost 7 bases to trimming and J lost 0 bases, with 13 bases between them.

The rearrangement uses TRBV5-8 and TRBJ2-5; D not resolved. CDR1 and CDR2 (germline): SGHTS, YDEGEE. The CDR3 spans 13 residues. V lost 4 bases, J lost 6 bases, and 13 bases lay in between. CDR3 nucleotide sequence: TGTGCCAGCAGCCCCTTCGACTGGAAGACCCAGTACTTC. Its protein product is CASSPFDWKTQYF.

Here the CDR3 reads CASRLGRDSYNEQFF. The CDR3 bases are TGTGCCAGCCGTTTAGGGCGGGACAGCTACAATGAGCAGTTCTTC. The chain is built from TRBV7-2 and TRBJ2-1, with D possibly being TRBD1 (7 bases). The V gene's germline CDR1 is SGHTA and CDR2 FQGNSA. The CDR3 sequence is 15 residues long. V lost 8 bases and J 3 bases, leaving 17 bases between the germline ends.

V is TRBV13 and J is TRBJ2-1, with 9 bases lining up with TRBD2. J gave up 8 bases and V 3 bases, and 11 bases lay outside the gene matches. Germline values: CDR1 PRHDT, CDR2 FYEKMQ (reference sequence). This CDR3 has 16 amino acids. In nucleotides, the CDR3 is TGTGCCAGCAGCTTGAGATGGGCTAGCGGGATTCATGAGCAGTTCTTC. It codes for CASSLRWASGIHEQFF.

CDR3 nucleotide sequence: TGTGCCAGCAGCCCCCTTGGGGCATCCTACAATGAGCAGTTCTTC. Amino acid sequence: CASSPLGASYNEQFF. The rearrangement uses TRBV11-3 and TRBJ2-1; tentatively, D is TRBD1 (5 bases). The germline V and J ends were trimmed by 5 bases and 1 base, with 12 bases remaining between them. In germline, CDR1 is SGHNT, CDR2 YENEEA. The CDR3 has 15 amino acids.

This sequence joins TRBV30 and TRBJ2-3; a possible D gene is TRBD2 (6 bases). Trimming took off 4 bases at V and 4 bases at J, with 9 bases between the two ends. Germline CDR1 GTSNPN, CDR2 SVGIG (reference sequence). This CDR3 contains 12 residues. The CDR3 nucleotides are TGTGCCTGGACCCCGGGGGCAGATACGCAGTATTTT. Translated, it gives CAWTPGADTQYF.

This chain uses TRBV29-1 with TRBJ1-1; no reliable D call. Germline loops: CDR1 SQVTM, CDR2 ANQGSEA. This CDR3 has 12 amino acids. V lost 5 bases to trimming and J lost 0 bases, with 7 bases between them. Here the CDR3 reads CSVHRLNTEAFF. CDR3 nucleotides: TGCAGCGTTCATAGATTGAACACTGAAGCTTTCTTT.

The chain is built from TRBV7-6 and TRBJ2-7, with 7 bases matching TRBD2. Germline trimming cut 4 bases from V and 6 bases from J; bases unmatched to any gene: 12. Germline V gene sequence: CDR1 SGHVS, CDR2 FNYEAQ. The CDR3 loop spans 15 amino acids. CDR3: CASSSRALPGGEQYF. The CDR3 nucleotides are TGTGCCAGCAGCTCCCGGGCCCTCCCGGGGGGCGAGCAGTACTTC. Together with reference TRBV7-6 and TRBJ2-7, the CDR3 gives the full variable domain: GAGVSQSPRYKVTKRGQDVALRCDPISGHVSLYWYRQALGQGPEFLTYFNYEAQQDKSGLPNDRFSAERPEGSISTLTIQRTEQRDSAMYRCASSSRALPGGEQYFGPGTRLTVT.

This rearrangement joins TRBV4-3 to TRBJ1-3, with unresolved D. CDR3 length equals 18 residues. Germline assignment: CDR1 LGHNA and CDR2 YSLEER. Trimming pared 0 bases from V and 0 bases from J, leaving 15 bases between. Here the CDR3 reads CASSQDSTATYSGNTIYF. The CDR3 DNA reads TGCGCCAGCAGCCAAGATTCCACCGCTACTTACTCTGGAAACACCATATATTTT.

J is TRBJ2-2 and V is TRBV5-1; 8 bases map to TRBD2. The CDR3 length is 16 residues. The germline gives CDR1 SGHRS, CDR2 YFSETQ. Unmatched junction bases numbered 7, after V lost 1 base and J lost 5 bases. The CDR3 nucleotides are TGCGCCAGCAGCTTGCCGCGGAGCGGGAGTACCGGGGAGCTGTTTTTT. Translation gives CASSLPRSGSTGELFF. The full variable domain, rest sourced from reference TRBV5-1 and TRBJ2-2, is KAGVTQTPRYLIKTRGQQVTLSCSPISGHRSVSWYQQTPGQGLQFLFEYFSETQRNKGNFPGRFSGRQFSNSRSEMNVSTLELGDSALYLCASSLPRSGSTGELFFGEGSRLTVL.

The genes are TRBV27 and TRBJ2-4; 11 positions match TRBD1. With V trimmed by 5 bases and J by 0 bases, 9 bases remained unmatched. The germline gives CDR1 MNHEY, CDR2 SMNVEV (reference sequence). This CDR3 contains 18 residues. CDR3 sequence: CASSPGTGGKLAKNIQYF. The CDR3 DNA sequence: TGTGCCAGCAGTCCAGGGACAGGGGGTAAACTAGCCAAAAACATTCAGTACTTC.

The chain employs TRBV27 and TRBJ2-7; the match to TRBD1 covers 9 bases. Germline values: CDR1 MNHEY, CDR2 SMNVEV (reference sequence). V was clipped by 4 bases and J by 4 bases; unmatched bases: 17. The CDR3 length is 18 residues. CDR3 amino acids: CASSSLLTLGQGGYEQYF. The CDR3 DNA sequence: TGTGCCAGCAGTTCCCTTCTTACCTTGGGACAGGGAGGTTACGAGCAGTACTTC.

The chain employs TRBV6-1 and TRBJ1-1, with TRBD1 identical over 8 bases. Unmatched junction bases numbered 2, after V lost 4 bases and J lost 4 bases. There are 13 residues in the CDR3. CDR1 MNHNS and CDR2 SASEGT come from the germline V gene. The CDR3 spells CASSATGVTEAFF. The CDR3, as DNA: TGTGCCAGCAGTGCGACAGGGGTCACTGAAGCTTTCTTT.